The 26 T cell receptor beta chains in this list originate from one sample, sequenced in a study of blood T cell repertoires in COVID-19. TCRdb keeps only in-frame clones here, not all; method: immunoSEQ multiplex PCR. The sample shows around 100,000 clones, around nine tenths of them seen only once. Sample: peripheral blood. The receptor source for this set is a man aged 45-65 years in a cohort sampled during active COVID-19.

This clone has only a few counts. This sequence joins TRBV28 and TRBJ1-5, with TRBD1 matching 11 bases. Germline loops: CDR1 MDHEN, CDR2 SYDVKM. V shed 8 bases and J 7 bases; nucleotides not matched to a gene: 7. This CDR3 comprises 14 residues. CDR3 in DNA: TGTGCCAGCCTCCCTGGGACAGGGGGACAGCCCCAGCATTTT. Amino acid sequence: CASLPGTGGQPQHF.

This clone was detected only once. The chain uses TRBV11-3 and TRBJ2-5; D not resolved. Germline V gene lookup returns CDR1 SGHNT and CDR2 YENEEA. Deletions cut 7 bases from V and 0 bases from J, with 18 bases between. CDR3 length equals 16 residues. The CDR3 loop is CASTPPAAAHQETQYF. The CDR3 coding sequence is TGTGCCAGCACCCCCCCCGCGGCAGCCCACCAAGAGACCCAGTACTTC.

The CDR3 sequence is CASGFRGQEQYV. CDR3 sequence (DNA): TGTGCCAGCGGGTTCAGGGGGCAAGAGCAGTACGTC. The rearrangement links TRBV27 to TRBJ2-7; 8 positions match TRBD1. The J segment lost 7 bases and the V segment lost 8 bases, leaving 7 bases of the junction unmatched. The germline V gene encodes CDR1 MNHEY and CDR2 SMNVEV (reference sequence). The length of the CDR3 is 12 residues.

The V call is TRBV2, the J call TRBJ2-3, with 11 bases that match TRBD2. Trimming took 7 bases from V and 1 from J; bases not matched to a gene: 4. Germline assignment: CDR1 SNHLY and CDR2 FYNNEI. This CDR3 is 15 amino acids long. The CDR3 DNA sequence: TGTGCCAGCATGGAGACTAGCGGGGGCACAGATACGCAGTATTTT. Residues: CASMETSGGTDTQYF.

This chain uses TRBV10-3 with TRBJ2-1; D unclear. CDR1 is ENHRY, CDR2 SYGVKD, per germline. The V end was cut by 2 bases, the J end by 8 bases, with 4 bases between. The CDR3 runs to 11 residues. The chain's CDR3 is CAISETDEQFF. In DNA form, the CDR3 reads TGTGCCATCAGTGAGACGGATGAGCAGTTCTTC.

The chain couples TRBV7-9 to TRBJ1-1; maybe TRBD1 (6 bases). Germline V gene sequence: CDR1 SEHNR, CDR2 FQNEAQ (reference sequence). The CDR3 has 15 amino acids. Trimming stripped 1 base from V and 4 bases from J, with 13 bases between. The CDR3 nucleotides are TGTGCCAGCAGCTTAGTGGGGGGGCTGGGCACTGAAGCTTTCTTT. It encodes CASSLVGGLGTEAFF. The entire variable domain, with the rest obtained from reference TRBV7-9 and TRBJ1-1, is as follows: DTGVSQNPRHKITKRGQNVTFRCDPISEHNRLYWYRQTLGQGPEFLTYFQNEAQLEKSRLLSDRFSAERPKGSFSTLEIQRTEQGDSAMYLCASSLVGGLGTEAFFGQGTRLTVV.

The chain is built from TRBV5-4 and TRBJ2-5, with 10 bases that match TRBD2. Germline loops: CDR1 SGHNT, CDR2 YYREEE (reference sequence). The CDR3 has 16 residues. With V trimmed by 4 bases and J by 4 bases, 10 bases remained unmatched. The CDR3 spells CASSRAPAGGGETQYF. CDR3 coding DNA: TGTGCCAGCAGCCGGGCTCCAGCGGGGGGGGGAGAGACCCAGTACTTC.

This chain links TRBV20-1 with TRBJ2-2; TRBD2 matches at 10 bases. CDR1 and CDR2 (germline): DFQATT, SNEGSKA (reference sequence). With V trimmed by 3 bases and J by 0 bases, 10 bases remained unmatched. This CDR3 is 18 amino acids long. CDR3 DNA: TGCAGTGCTAGTAAAGGCCCCGGACTAGCGGCGAACACCGGGGAGCTGTTTTTT. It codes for CSASKGPGLAANTGELFF.

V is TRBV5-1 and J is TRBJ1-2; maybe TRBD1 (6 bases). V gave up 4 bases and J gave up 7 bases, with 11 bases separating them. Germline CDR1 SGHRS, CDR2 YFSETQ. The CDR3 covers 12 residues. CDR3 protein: CASSPDRRGYTF. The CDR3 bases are TGCGCCAGCAGCCCCGACAGGCGTGGCTACACCTTC.

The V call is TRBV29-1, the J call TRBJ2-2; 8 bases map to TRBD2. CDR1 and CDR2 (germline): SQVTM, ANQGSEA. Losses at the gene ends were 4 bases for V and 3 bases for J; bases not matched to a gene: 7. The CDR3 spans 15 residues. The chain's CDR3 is CSVGEGTSYTGELFF. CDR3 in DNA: TGCAGCGTTGGGGAAGGGACTAGTTACACCGGGGAGCTGTTTTTT.

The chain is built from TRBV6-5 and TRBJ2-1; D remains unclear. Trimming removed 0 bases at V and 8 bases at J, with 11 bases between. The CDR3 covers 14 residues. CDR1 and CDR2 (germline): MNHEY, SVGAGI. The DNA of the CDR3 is TGTGCCAGCAGTTACTCTGTCGCGTCCCATGAGCAGTTCTTC. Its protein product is CASSYSVASHEQFF.

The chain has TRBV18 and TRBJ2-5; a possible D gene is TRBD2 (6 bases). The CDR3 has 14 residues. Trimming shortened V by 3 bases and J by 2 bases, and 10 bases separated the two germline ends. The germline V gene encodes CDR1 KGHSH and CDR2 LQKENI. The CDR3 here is CASSPGAGQETQYF. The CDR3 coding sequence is TGTGCCAGCTCACCCGGTGCGGGGCAAGAGACCCAGTACTTC.

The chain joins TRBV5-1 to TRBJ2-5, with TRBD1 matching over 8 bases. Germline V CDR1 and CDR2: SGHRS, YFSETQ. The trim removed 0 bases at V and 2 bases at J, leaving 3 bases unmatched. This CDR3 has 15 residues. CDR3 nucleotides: TGCGCCAGCAGCTTGGGACAGGGGCCGCAAGAGACCCAGTACTTC. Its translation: CASSLGQGPQETQYF.

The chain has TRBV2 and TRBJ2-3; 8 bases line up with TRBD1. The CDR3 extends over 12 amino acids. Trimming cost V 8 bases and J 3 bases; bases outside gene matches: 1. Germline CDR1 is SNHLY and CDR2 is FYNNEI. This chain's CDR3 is CASDRGTDTQYF. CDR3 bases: TGTGCCAGCGACAGGGGAACAGATACGCAGTATTTT.

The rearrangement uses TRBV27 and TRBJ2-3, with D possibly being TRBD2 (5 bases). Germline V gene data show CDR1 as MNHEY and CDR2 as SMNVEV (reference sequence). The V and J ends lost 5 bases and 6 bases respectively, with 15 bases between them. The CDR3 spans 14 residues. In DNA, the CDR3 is TGTGCCAGCAGTCGATCTCCCCGCGGGGATACGCAGTATTTT. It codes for CASSRSPRGDTQYF.

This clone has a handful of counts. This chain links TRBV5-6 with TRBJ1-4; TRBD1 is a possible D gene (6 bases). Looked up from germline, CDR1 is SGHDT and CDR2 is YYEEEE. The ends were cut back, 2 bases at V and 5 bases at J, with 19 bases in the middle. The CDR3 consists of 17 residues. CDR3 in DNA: TGTGCCAGCAGCTTAAGGCGGGGGCCCCTAATGAATGAAAAACTGTTTTTT. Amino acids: CASSLRRGPLMNEKLFF. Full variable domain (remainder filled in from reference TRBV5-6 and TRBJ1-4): DAGVTQSPTHLIKTRGQQVTLRCSPKSGHDTVSWYQQALGQGPQFIFQYYEEEERQRGNFPDRFSGHQFPNYSSELNVNALLLGDSALYLCASSLRRGPLMNEKLFFGSGTQLSVL.

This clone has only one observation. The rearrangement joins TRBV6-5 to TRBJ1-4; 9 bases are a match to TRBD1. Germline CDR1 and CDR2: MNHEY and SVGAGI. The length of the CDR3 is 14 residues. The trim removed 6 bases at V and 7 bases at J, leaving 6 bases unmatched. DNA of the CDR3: TGTGCCAGCAGCCCCGGGACAGGGACTGAAAAACTGTTTTTT. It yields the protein CASSPGTGTEKLFF.

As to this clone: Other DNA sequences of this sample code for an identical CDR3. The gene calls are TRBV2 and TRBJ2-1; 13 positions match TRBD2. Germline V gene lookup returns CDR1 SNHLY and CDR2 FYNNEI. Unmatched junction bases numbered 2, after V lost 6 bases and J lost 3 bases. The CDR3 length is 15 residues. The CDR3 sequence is CASSRTSGGYNEQFF. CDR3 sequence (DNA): TGTGCCAGCAGCAGGACTAGCGGGGGCTACAATGAGCAGTTCTTC.

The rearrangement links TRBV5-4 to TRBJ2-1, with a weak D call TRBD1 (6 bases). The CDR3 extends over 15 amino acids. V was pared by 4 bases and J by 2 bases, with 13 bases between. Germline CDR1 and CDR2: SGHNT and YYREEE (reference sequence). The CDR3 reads CASSASGDAYNEQFF. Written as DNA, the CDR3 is TGTGCCAGCAGCGCTTCAGGGGATGCCTACAATGAGCAGTTCTTC.

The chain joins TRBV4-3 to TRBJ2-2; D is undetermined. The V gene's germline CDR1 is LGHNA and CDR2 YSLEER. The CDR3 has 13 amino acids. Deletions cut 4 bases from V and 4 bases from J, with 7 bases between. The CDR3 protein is CASSLGLTGELFF. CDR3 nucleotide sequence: TGCGCCAGCAGCCTGGGCCTCACCGGGGAGCTGTTTTTT.

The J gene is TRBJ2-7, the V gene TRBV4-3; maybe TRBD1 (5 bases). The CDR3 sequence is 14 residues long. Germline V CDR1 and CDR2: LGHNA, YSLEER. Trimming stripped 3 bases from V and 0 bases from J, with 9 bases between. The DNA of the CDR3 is TGCGCCAGCAGCCAGACAGTTAACTCCTACGAGCAGTACTTC. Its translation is CASSQTVNSYEQYF.

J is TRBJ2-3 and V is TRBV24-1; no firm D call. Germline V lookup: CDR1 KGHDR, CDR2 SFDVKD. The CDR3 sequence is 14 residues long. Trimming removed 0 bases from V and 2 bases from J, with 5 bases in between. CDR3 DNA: TGTGCCACCAGTGATTTGGACAACACAGATACGCAGTATTTT. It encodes CATSDLDNTDTQYF.

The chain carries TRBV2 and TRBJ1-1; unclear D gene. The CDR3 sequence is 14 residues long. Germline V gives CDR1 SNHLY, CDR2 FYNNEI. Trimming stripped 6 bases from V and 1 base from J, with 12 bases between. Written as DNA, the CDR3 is TGTGCCAGCAGCGAGCGGCAGAGGAACACTGAAGCTTTCTTT. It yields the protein CASSERQRNTEAFF.

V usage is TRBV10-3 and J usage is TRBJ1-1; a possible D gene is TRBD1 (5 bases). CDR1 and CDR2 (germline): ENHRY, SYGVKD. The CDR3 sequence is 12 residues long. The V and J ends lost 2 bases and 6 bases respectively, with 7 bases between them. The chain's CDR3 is CAISELGAEAFF. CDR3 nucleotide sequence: TGTGCCATCAGTGAGCTAGGGGCTGAAGCTTTCTTT.

The CDR3 nucleotides read TGTGCCAGCGGACAGGAGCAGTTCTTC. This gives the protein CASGQEQFF. The J gene is TRBJ2-1, the V gene TRBV6-6, with D tentatively TRBD1 (6 bases). Trimming removed 8 bases from V and 10 bases from J, with 6 bases in between. This CDR3 is built from 9 residues. Germline V gene sequence: CDR1 MNHNY, CDR2 SVGAGI (reference sequence).

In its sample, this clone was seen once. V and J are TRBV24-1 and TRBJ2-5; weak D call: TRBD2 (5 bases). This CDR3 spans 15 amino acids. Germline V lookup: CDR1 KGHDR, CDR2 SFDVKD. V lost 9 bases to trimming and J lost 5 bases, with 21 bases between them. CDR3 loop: CATSQPIPGLETQYF. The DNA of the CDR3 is TGTGCCACCTCCCAACCGATTCCGGGATTGGAGACCCAGTACTTC.